The next 5 T cell receptor beta chains were all read from a single sample in a study of post-analysis software for immune sequencing data. Study-wide points: TRBV5-6, TRBV5-1 and TRBV20-1 were among roughly five TRBV segments more frequent in patients than controls.

Incorporated into the TCR beta cDNA libraries were unique molecular identifiers, which served to reduce PCR and sequencing biases. TCRdb re-called the PCR reads with MiXCR, one entry per CDR3 protein. The sample lists fewer than 850,000 distinct CDR3 sequences; roughly 30% were seen once. Which antigens these TCRs recognize remains unknown. Specimen: blood. These receptors were obtained from a girl aged 10-17 years with multiple sclerosis.

This clonotype was observed a handful of times. The rearrangement links TRBV2 to TRBJ1-2; 8 bases agree with TRBD1. The CDR3 sequence is 12 residues long. The J segment lost 5 bases and the V segment lost 7 bases, leaving 3 bases of the junction unmatched. Germline V gene lookup returns CDR1 SNHLY and CDR2 FYNNEI. For the CDR3, the DNA is TGTGCCAGCAAGAGGACAGGGTATGGCTACACCTTC. As protein: CASKRTGYGYTF.

The V call is TRBV24-1, the J call TRBJ1-5; no reliable D call. CDR3 length: 16 residues. Trimming removed 4 bases from V and 0 bases from J, with 12 bases in between. Germline CDR1 reads KGHDR; CDR2 reads SFDVKD. CDR3: CATSDRRRPSNQPQHF. The CDR3 DNA is TGTGCCACCAGTGACCGTCGGCGGCCTAGCAATCAGCCCCAGCATTTT.

This chain connects TRBV20-1 to TRBJ2-3, with 7 bases lining up with TRBD2. V gave up 0 bases and J gave up 3 bases; unmatched junction bases: 6. The CDR3 extends over 15 amino acids. CDR1 is DFQATT and CDR2 is SNEGSKA in the germline V gene (reference sequence). This chain's CDR3 is CSARDSSLATDTQYF. CDR3 DNA sequence: TGCAGTGCTAGAGATAGTTCACTAGCGACAGATACGCAGTATTTT.

This clonotype has just a few counts. The CDR3 region is CASTWDRGRTDTQYF. CDR3 DNA sequence: TGTGCCAGCACCTGGGACAGGGGGCGCACAGATACGCAGTATTTT. The chain has TRBV7-2 and TRBJ2-3; 12 nucleotides agree with TRBD1. Trimming removed 7 bases from V and 1 base from J; junction bases left unmatched: 3. The CDR3 is 15 amino acids. CDR1 is SGHTA, CDR2 FQGNSA, per germline.

This chain uses TRBV6-5 with TRBJ1-2, with D possibly TRBD1 on 5 matching bases. Germline CDR1 reads MNHEY; CDR2 reads SVGAGI. This CDR3 has 16 residues. V lost 2 bases to trimming and J lost 7 bases, with 20 bases between them. The CDR3 DNA follows: TGTGCCAGCAGTTACAACACAGGAGGGTTAACTCGTGGCTACACCTTC. It codes for CASSYNTGGLTRGYTF.